The rows below give T cell receptor beta chains drawn from one sample of a study of cytomegalovirus exposure and HLA in healthy donors. Clones were read by immunoSEQ multiplex PCR, and TCRdb kept only the in-frame ones, dropping some. The table lists 200,000 or so clones, 82% of them singletons. Sequences were obtained from PBMCs. These receptors originate from a woman in her thirties or forties in good health and CMV-seronegative. Both conserved end residues are part of each CDR3. D genes are given only for firm matches. A row's size may be missing; if present it is once, few, many or a size class.

v_gene	j_gene	abundance	d_gene	CDR3nt	CDR3aa
TRBV9	TRBJ2-2	NA	NA	TGTGCCAGCAGCGTAGGCGGCAGCTTCACCGGGGAGCTGTTTTTT	CASSVGGSFTGELFF
TRBV27	TRBJ2-7	NA	TRBD1	TGTGCCAGCAGTCCGACAGGGTACGAGCAGTACTTC	CASSPTGYEQYF
TRBV9	TRBJ2-1	few	NA	TGTGCCAGCAGTGATAGCGGCTACAATGAGCAGTTCTTC	CASSDSGYNEQFF
TRBV15	TRBJ1-1	NA	NA	TGTGCCACCAGCAGAGGAAGGGGTTGGGGCACTGAAGCTTTCTTT	CATSRGRGWGTEAFF
TRBV30	TRBJ2-5	once	NA	TGTGCCTGGAGTAGTGGGAGGGGGGAGACCCAGTACTTC	CAWSSGRGETQYF
TRBV6-6	TRBJ1-5	few	TRBD1	TGTGCCAGCAGTCCGACAGGGACTAGCAATCAGCCCCAGCATTTT	CASSPTGTSNQPQHF
TRBV10-3	TRBJ2-1	NA	NA	TGTGCCATCAGTGTGGTAGCGGAAGGAAATGAGCAGTTCTTC	CAISVVAEGNEQFF
TRBV4-2	TRBJ1-3	NA	NA	TGTGCCAGCAGCCCCACGGGTTTAGGAAACACCATATATTTT	CASSPTGLGNTIYF
TRBV6-5	TRBJ2-7	NA	NA	TGTGCCAGCAGAGGGATTAGGGGCGAGCAGTACTTC	CASRGIRGEQYF
TRBV5-1	TRBJ1-1	few	TRBD1	TGCGCCAGCAGCTTCATGACAGGGACTGGCACTGAAGCTTTCTTT	CASSFMTGTGTEAFF